This TCR beta chain was captured by sequencing in a study of T-cell memory formation after mild COVID-19. Study information: TCR clustering was largely donor specific.

Trimming took off 0 bases at V and 0 bases at J, with 9 bases between the two ends. The germline CDR1 and CDR2 sequences are MNHEY and SVGAGI. The CDR3 consists of 16 residues. The table lists this clonotype with a few counts. TCRdb reprocessed the 5' RACE reads with MiXCR, giving one entry per CDR3 protein. The data show a few hundred thousand distinct CDR3 sequences, 15% to 20% seen once. Sample: PBMCs or a T cell subset sorted from them (not recorded which). V is TRBV6-5 and J is TRBJ1-3; TRBD1 might be the D (5 bases). This TCR was sampled from a man aged 18 to 29 who had mild COVID-19 (a few samples of this study predate the infection). Cell type and time point are not known. The CDR3 here is CASSYSDRVSGNTIYF. The CDR3 DNA reads TGTGCCAGCAGTTACTCCGACAGAGTCTCTGGAAACACCATATATTTT.